This T cell receptor beta chain stems from a study of tumor-infiltrating lymphocytes in primary liver carcinoma. V lost 6 bases and J lost 9, with 21 bases in between. There are 15 residues in the CDR3. Germline V gives CDR1 MDHEN, CDR2 SYDVKM. Both blood RNA, taken from unsorted whole blood, and germline DNA were extracted. Production of TCR beta cDNA used around 500 ng total RNA together with a constant-region primer. Slightly modified ARM-PCR with three nested multiplex PCR rounds yielded TCR beta libraries. The study ran its first two PCR rounds for approximately 10 cycles each, using TRBV1-TRBV30 forward primers and a C-beta reverse primer. Using its own MiXCR run on the multiplex PCR reads, TCRdb lists one record per CDR3 protein. The sample records approximately 310,000 distinct CDR3 sequences, 65% being singletons.

Input material: peripheral blood. The V gene is TRBV28, the J gene TRBJ1-5, with a weak D call TRBD1 (5 bases). This receptor was obtained from a man aged 35 to 55 with primary liver carcinoma and hepatitis B virus infection. The CDR3 loop is CASRWGDLGDRPQHF. As DNA, the CDR3 is TGTGCCAGCAGATGGGGCGATCTTGGCGATCGGCCCCAGCATTTT. The complete variable domain, with remaining parts taken from reference TRBV28 and TRBJ1-5, reads DVKVTQSSRYLVKRTGEKVFLECVQDMDHENMFWYRQDPGLGLRLIYFSYDVKMKEKGDIPEGYSVSREKKERFSLILESASTNQTSMYLCASRWGDLGDRPQHFGDGTRLSIL.